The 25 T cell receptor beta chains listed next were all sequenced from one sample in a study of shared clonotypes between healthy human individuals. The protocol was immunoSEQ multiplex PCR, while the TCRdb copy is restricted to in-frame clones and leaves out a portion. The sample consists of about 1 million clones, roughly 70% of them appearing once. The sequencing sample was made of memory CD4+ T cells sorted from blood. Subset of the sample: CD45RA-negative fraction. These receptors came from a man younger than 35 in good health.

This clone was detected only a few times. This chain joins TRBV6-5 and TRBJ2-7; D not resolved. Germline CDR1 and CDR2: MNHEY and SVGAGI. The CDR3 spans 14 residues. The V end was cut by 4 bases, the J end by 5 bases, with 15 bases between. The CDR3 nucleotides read TGTGCCAGCAGTTCAGACCGCCGAGGCCACGAGCAGTACTTC. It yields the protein CASSSDRRGHEQYF.

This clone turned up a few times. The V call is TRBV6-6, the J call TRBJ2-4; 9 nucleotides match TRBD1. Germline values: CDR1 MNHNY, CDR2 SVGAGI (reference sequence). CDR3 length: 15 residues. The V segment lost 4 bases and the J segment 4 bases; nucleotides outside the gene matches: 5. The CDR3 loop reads CASSSPGQGKNIQYF. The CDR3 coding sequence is TGTGCCAGCAGTTCCCCCGGACAGGGGAAAAACATTCAGTACTTC.

DNA of the CDR3: TGTGCCAGCAGCCGGAGGGGACAGGGTGAGAACATTCAGTACTTC. It yields the protein CASSRRGQGENIQYF. V gene TRBV13 combines with J gene TRBJ2-4; TRBD1 matches 9 bases. Germline V gives CDR1 PRHDT, CDR2 FYEKMQ (reference sequence). Trimming took 5 bases from V and 7 from J; bases not matched to a gene: 9. CDR3 length: 15 residues.

The CDR3 coding sequence is TGTGCCAGCCTTTCTAGCGGGGGGCAATACGAGCAGTACTTC. Translating gives CASLSSGGQYEQYF. The chain combines TRBV6-6 with TRBJ2-7; 11 bases match TRBD2. Germline V CDR1 and CDR2: MNHNY, SVGAGI (reference sequence). The CDR3 is 14 residues long. The J segment lost 4 bases and the V segment lost 8 bases, leaving 7 bases of the junction unmatched.

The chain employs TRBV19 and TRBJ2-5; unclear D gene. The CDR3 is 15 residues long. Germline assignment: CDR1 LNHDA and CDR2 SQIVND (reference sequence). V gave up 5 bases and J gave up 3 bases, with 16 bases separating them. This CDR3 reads CASSGPGGPKETQYF. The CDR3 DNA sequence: TGTGCCAGTAGTGGCCCGGGTGGTCCTAAAGAGACCCAGTACTTC.

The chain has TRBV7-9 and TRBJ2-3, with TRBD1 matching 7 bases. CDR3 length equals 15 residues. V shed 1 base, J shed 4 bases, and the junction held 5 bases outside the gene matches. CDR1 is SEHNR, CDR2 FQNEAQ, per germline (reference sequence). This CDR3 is CASSLEGGRADTQYF. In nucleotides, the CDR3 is TGTGCCAGCAGCTTAGAAGGGGGCCGGGCAGATACGCAGTATTTT.

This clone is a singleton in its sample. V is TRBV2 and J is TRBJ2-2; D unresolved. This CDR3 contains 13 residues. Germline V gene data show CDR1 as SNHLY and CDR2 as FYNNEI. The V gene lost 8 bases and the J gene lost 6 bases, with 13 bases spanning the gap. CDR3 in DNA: TGTGCCAGCGAGTACCTATTGGCCGGGGAGCTGTTTTTT. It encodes CASEYLLAGELFF.

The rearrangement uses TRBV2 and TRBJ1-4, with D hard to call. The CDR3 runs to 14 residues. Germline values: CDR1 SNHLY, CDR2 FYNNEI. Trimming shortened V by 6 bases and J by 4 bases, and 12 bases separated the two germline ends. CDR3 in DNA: TGTGCCAGCAGGGCGGAGGCAAATAATGAAAAACTGTTTTTT. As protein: CASRAEANNEKLFF.

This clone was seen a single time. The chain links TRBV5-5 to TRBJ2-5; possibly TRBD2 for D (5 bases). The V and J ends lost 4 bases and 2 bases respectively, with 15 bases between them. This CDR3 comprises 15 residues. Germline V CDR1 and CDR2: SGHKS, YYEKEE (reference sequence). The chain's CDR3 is CASSARGGQQETQYF. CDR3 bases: TGTGCCAGCAGCGCCCGCGGCGGGCAGCAAGAGACCCAGTACTTC. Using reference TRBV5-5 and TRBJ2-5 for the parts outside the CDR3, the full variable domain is DAGVTQSPTHLIKTRGQQVTLRCSPISGHKSVSWYQQVLGQGPQFIFQYYEKEERGRGNFPDRFSARQFPNYSSELNVNALLLGDSALYLCASSARGGQQETQYFGPGTRLLVL.

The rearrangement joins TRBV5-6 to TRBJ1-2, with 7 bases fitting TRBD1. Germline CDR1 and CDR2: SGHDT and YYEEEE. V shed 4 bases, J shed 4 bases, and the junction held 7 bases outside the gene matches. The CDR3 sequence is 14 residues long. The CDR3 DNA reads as TGTGCCAGCAGCCTGGGACAGCCAACCTATGGCTACACCTTC. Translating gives CASSLGQPTYGYTF.

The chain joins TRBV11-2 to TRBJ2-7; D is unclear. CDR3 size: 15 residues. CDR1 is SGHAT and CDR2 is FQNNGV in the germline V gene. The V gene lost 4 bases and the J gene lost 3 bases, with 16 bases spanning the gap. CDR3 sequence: CASSSTWATNYEQYF. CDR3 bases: TGTGCCAGCAGCTCGACCTGGGCAACAAACTACGAGCAGTACTTC.

CDR3 sequence reads: CASSKGNTEAFF. The CDR3 region has the DNA TGTGCCAGCTCGAAGGGGAACACTGAAGCTTTCTTT. The chain recombines TRBV18 with TRBJ1-1; D uncertain. The CDR3 length is 12 residues. CDR1 is KGHSH, CDR2 LQKENI, per germline. Deletions cut 6 bases from V and 1 base from J, with 6 bases between.

CDR3 residues: CASSPRDRGSYNEQFF. The CDR3 nucleotides read TGTGCCAGCAGTCCCCGGGACAGGGGGTCCTACAATGAGCAGTTCTTC. The J gene is TRBJ2-1, the V gene TRBV27; 11 positions match TRBD1. CDR1 MNHEY and CDR2 SMNVEV come from the germline V gene (reference sequence). The CDR3 runs 16 residues. Trimming at V came to 5 bases and at J to 1 base, leaving 4 bases not matched to a gene.

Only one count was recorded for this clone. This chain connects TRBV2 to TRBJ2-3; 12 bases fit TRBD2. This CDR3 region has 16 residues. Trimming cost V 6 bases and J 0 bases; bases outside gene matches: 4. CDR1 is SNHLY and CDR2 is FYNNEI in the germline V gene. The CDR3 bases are TGTGCCAGCAGGGGTGGACTAGCGGGAAGCACAGATACGCAGTATTTT. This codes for CASRGGLAGSTDTQYF.

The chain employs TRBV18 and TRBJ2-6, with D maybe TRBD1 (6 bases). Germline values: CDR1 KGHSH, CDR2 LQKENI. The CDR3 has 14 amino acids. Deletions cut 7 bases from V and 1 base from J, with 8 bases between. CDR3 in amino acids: CASLQGSGANVLTF. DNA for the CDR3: TGTGCCAGCTTACAGGGTTCTGGGGCCAACGTCCTGACTTTC.

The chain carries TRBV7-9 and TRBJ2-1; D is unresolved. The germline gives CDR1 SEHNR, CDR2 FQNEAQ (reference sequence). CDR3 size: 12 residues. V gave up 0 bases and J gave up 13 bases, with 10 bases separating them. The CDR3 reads CASSLAMADQFF. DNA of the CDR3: TGTGCCAGCAGCTTAGCGATGGCAGACCAGTTCTTC.

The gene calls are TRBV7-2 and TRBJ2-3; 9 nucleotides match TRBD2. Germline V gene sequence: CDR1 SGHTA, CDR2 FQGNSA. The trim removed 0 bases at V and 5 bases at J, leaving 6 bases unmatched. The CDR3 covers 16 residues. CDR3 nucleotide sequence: TGTGCCAGCAGCTTAGCGTCGCGGGGGGGCCAAGATACGCAGTATTTT. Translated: CASSLASRGGQDTQYF.

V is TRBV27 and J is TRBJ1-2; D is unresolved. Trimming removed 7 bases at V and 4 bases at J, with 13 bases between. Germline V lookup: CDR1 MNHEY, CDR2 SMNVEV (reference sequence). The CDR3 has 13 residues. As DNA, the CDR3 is TGTGCCAGCATGGGGTTAGGCCTCTATGGCTACACCTTC. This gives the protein CASMGLGLYGYTF.

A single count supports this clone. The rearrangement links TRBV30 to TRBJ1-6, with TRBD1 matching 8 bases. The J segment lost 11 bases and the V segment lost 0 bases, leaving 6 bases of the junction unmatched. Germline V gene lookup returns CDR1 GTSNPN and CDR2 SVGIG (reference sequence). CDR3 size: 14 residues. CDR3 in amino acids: CAWSVQGGLAPLHF. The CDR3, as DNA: TGTGCCTGGAGTGTACAGGGGGGACTCGCACCCCTCCACTTT.

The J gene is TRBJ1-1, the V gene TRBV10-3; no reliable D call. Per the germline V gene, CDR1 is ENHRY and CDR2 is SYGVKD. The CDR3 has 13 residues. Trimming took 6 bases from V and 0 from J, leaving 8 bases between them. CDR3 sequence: CAIRDQLNTEAFF. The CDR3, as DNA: TGTGCCATCAGGGATCAATTGAACACTGAAGCTTTCTTT.

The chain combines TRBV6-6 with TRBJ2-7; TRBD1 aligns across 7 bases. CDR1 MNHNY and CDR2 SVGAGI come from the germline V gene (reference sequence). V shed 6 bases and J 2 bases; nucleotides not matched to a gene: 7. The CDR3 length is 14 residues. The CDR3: CASSRAGGAYEQYF. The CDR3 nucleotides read TGTGCCAGCAGCCGCGCAGGGGGAGCCTACGAGCAGTACTTC.

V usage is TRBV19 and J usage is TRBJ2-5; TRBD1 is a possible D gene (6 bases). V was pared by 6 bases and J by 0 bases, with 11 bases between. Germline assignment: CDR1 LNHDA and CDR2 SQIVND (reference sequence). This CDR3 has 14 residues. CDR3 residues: CASSPGQNQETQYF. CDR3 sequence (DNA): TGTGCCAGTAGCCCGGGACAAAACCAAGAGACCCAGTACTTC. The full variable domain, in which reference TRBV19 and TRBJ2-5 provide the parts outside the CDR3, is DGGITQSPKYLFRKEGQNVTLSCEQNLNHDAMYWYRQDPGQGLRLIYYSQIVNDFQKGDIAEGYSVSREKKESFPLTVTSAQKNPTAFYLCASSPGQNQETQYFGPGTRLLVL.

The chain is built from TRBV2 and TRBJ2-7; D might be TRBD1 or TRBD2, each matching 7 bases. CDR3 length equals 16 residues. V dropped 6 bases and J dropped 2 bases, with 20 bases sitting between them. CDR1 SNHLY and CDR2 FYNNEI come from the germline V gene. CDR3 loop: CASRPGGAAVPYEQYF. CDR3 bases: TGTGCCAGCAGGCCAGGGGGGGCCGCAGTACCCTACGAGCAGTACTTC. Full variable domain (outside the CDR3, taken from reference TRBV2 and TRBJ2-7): EPEVTQTPSHQVTQMGQEVILRCVPISNHLYFYWYRQILGQKVEFLVSFYNNEISEKSEIFDDQFSVERPDGSNFTLKIRSTKLEDSAMYFCASRPGGAAVPYEQYFGPGTRLTVT.

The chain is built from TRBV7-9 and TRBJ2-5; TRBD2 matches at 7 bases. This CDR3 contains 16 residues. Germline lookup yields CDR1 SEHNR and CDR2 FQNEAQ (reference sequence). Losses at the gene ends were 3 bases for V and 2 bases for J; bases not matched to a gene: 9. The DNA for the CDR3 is TGTGCCAGCAGCTTTAGCGGGCAGGCGAGGCAAGAGACCCAGTACTTC. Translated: CASSFSGQARQETQYF.

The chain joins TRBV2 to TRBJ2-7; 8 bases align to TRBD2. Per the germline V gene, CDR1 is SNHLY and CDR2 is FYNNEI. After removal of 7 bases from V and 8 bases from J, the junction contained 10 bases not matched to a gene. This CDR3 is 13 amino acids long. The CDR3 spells CASTAGALGQQYF. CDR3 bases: TGTGCCAGCACAGCGGGGGCCCTGGGCCAGCAGTACTTC.